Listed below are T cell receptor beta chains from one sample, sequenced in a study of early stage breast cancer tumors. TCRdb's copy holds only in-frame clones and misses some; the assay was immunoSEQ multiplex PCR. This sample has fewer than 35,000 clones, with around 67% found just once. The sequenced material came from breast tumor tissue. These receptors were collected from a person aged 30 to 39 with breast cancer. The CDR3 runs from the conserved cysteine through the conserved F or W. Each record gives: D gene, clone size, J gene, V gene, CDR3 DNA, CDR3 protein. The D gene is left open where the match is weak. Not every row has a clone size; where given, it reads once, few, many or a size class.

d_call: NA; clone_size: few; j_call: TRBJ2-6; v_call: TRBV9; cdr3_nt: TGTGCCAGCAGCATCCACTCTGGGGCCAACGTCCTGACTTTC; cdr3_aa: CASSIHSGANVLTF
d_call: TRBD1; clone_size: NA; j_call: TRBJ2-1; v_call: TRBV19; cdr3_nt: TGTGCCAGTAGTATCGGACAGGGAGCCTACAATGAGCAGTTCTTC; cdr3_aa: CASSIGQGAYNEQFF
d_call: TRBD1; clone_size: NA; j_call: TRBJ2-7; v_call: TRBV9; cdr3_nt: TGTGCCAGCAGCGGGGACAGAGAGAAGCAGTACTTC; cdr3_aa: CASSGDREKQYF
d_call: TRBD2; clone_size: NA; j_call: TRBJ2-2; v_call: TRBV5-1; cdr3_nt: TGCGCCAGCAGCAATCCGACTAGCGGGATCACCGGGGAGCTGTTTTTT; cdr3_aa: CASSNPTSGITGELFF
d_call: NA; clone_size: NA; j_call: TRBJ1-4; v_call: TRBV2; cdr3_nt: TGTGCCAGCACCTCCTCTCATGAAAAACTGTTTTTT; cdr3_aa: CASTSSHEKLFF
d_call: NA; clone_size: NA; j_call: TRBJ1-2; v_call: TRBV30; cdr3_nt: TGTGCCTGGAGTGTACAGGCTAACTATGGCTACACCTTC; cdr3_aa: CAWSVQANYGYTF
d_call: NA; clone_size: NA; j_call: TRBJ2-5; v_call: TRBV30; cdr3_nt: TGTGCCTGGAGTGTCGGTAGCGAGGAGACCCAGTACTTC; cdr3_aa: CAWSVGSEETQYF
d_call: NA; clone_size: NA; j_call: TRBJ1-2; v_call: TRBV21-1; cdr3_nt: TGTGCCAGCGGGCCCACAGGGGACTTTAACTATGGCTACACCTTC; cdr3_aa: CASGPTGDFNYGYTF
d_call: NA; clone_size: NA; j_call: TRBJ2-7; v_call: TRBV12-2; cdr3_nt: TGTGCAAGTCGGGTAGGCAGGGCAAAAGAATCCTACGAGCAGTACTTC; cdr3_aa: CASRVGRAKESYEQYF
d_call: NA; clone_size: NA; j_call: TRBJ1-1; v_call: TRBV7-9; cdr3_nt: TGTGCCAGCAGCTTAGTATCGGGCGCGAACACTGAAGCTTTCTTT; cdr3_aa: CASSLVSGANTEAFF
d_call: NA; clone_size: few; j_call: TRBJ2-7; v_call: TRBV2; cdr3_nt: TGTGCCAGCAGGGTACGGGTAGACCCCTACGAGCAGTACTTC; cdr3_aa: CASRVRVDPYEQYF
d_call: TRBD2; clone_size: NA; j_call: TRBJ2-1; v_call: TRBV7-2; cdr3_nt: TGTGCCAGCAGCTTCGGGGGGAAGGCCTACAATGAGCAGTTCTTC; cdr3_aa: CASSFGGKAYNEQFF